This record concerns one TCR beta chain sequence. Its target is unknown. Primers for the PCR totalled 60 Vbeta and 13 Jbeta. Clones were read by immunoSEQ multiplex PCR, and TCRdb kept only the in-frame ones, dropping some. This sample's table has about 40,000 clones. The sample originates from a study of cytomegalovirus exposure and HLA in healthy donors. Trimming removed 3 bases at V and 7 bases at J, with 15 bases between. CDR3 length: 14 amino acids. CDR1 is LNHDA and CDR2 is SQIVND in the germline V gene (reference sequence). Overall study findings and caveats: TCR sequences were mostly rare, though some public TCRs occurred in many donors. An Asian-associated ancestry cluster reportedly showed fewer N-insertions than the approximately 690-donor mean in a later analysis.

The TCR sequence derives from a young man in good health and CMV-seronegative. V gene TRBV19 combines with J gene TRBJ1-2; perhaps TRBD1 as D (6 bases). Sequencing input: PBMCs. The CDR3 here is CASSIGPTGSGYTF. CDR3 nucleotides: TGTGCCAGTAGTATTGGCCCCACAGGGAGTGGCTACACCTTC.